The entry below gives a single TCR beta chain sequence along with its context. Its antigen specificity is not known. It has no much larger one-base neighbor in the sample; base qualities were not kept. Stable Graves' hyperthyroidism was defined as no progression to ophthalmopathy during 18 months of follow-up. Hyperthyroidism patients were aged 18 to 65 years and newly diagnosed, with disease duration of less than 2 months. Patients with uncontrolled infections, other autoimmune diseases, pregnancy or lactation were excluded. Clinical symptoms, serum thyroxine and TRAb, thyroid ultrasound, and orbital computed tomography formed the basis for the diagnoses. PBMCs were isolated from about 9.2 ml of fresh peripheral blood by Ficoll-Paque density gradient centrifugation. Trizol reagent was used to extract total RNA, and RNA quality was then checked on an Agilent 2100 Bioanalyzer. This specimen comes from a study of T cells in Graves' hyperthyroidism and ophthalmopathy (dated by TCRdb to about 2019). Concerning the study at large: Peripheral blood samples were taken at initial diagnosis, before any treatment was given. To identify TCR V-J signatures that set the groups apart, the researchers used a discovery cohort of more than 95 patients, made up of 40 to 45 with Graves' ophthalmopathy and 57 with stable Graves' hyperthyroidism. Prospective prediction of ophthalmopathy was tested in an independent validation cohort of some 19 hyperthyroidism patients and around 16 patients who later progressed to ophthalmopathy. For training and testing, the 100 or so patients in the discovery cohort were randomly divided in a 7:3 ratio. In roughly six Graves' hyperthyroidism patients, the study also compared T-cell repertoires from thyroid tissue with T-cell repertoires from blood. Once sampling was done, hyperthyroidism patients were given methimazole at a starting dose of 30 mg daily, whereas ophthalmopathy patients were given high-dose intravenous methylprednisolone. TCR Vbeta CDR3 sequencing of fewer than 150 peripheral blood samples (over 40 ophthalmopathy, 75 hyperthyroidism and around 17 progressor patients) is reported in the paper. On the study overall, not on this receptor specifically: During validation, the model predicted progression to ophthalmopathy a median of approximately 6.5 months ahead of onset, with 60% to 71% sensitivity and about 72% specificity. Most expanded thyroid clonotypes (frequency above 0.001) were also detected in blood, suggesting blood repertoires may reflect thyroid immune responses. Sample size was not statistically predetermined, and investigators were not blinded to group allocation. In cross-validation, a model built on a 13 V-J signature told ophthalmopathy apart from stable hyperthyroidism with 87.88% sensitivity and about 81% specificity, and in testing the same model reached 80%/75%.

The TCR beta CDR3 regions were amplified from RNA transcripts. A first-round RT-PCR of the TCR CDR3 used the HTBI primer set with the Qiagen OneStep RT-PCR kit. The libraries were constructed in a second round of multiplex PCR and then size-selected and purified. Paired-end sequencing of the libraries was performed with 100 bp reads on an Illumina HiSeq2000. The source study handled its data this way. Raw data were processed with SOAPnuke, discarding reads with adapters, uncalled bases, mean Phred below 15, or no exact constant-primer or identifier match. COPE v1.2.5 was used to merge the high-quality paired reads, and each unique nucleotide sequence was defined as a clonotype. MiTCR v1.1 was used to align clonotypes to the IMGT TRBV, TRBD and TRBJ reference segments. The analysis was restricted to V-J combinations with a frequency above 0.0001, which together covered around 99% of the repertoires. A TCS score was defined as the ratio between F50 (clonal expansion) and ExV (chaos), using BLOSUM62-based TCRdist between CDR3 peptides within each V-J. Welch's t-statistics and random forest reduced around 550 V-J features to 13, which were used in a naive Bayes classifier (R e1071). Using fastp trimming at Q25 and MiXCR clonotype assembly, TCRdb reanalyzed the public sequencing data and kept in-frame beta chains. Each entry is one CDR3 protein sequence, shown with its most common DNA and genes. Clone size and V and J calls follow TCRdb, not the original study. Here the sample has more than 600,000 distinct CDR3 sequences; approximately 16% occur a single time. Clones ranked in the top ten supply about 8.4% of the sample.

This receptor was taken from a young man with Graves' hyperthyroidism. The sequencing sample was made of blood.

The nucleotide sequence reads as follows: TGTGCCAGCAGAACCTCCGGCTTCCTCGGGAATGAGCAGTTCTTC. It specifies CASRTSGFLGNEQFF. The rearrangement joined TRBV25-1 to TRBJ2-1, with the D segment identity uncertain. The CDR3, cysteine through phenylalanine, is 15 amino acids long. The DNA shown is the 45-base CDR3, in frame from base 1. CDR1 and CDR2 (MGHDK, SYGVNS) derive from the germline V gene. The germline ends are 19 bases apart after V is trimmed by 6 bases and J by 7 bases. The full variable domain, with segments outside the CDR3 supplied by the reference TRBV25-1 and TRBJ2-1 proteins, appears as EADIYQTPRYLVIGTGKKITLECSQTMGHDKMYWYQQDPGMELHLIHYSYGVNSTEKGDLSSESTVSRIRTEHFPLTLESARPSHTSQYLCASRTSGFLGNEQFFGPGTRLTVL.